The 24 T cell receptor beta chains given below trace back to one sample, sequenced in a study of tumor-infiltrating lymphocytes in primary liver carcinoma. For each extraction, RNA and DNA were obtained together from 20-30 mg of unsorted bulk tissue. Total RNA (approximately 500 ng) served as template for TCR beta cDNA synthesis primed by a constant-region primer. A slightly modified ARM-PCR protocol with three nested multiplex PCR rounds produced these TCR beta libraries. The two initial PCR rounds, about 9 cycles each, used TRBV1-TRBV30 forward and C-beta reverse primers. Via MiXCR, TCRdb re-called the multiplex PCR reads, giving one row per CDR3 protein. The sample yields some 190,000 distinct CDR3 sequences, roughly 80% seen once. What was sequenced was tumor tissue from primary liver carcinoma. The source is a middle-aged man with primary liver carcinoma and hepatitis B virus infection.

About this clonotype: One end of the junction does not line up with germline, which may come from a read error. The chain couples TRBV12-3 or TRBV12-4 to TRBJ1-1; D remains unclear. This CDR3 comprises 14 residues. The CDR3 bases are TGTGCCAGCAGTTTGGCGATGATGAACACTGAGGCTTTCTTT. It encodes CASSLAMMNTEAFF.

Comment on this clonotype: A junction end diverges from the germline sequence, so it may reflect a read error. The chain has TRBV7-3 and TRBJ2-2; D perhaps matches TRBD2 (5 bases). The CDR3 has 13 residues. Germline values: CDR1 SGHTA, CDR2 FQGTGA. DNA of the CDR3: TGTGCCAGCAGTGGAGGAGCTACCGAGGAGCTGTTTTTT. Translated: CASSGGATEELFF.

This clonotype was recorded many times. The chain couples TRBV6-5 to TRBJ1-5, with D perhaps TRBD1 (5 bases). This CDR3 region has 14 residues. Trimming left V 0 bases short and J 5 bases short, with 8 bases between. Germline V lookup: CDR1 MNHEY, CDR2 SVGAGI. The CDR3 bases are TGTGCCAGCAGTTACTCCAGGGATGATCAGCCCCAGCATTTT. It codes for CASSYSRDDQPQHF.

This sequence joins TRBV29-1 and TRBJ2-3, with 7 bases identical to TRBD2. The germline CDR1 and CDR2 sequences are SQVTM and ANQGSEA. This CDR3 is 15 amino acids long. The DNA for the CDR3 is TGCATCGTACGTACTGGCGGGAGTTGGAAAGATACGCAGTATTTT. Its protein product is CIVRTGGSWKDTQYF.

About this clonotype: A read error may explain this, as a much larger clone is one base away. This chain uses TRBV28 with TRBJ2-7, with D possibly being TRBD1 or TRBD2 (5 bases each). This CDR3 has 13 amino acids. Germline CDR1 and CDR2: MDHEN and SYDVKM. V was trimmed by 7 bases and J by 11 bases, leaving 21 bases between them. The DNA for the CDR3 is TGTGCCAGCACCTCCGCCCGGGGCGGAGAGGAGTACTTC. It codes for CASTSARGGEEYF.

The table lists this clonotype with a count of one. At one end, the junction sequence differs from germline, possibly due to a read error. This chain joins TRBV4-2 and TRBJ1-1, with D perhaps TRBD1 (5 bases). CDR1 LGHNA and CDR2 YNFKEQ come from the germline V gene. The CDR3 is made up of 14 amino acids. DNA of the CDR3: TGTGCCTGCAGCCAAGATCGGGGGGACACTGAAGCTTTCTTT. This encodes CACSQDRGDTEAFF.

CDR3 in DNA: TGTGCCACCGGCGACACAGGGATTCGACTAGCCAACACCGGGGAGCTGTTTTTT. Residues: CATGDTGIRLANTGELFF. The V call is TRBV6-2 or TRBV6-3, the J call TRBJ2-2; TRBD2 might be the D (7 bases). Germline assignment: CDR1 MNHEY and CDR2 SVGEGT. CDR3 length equals 18 residues. The V and J ends lost 10 bases and 2 bases respectively, with 26 bases between them.

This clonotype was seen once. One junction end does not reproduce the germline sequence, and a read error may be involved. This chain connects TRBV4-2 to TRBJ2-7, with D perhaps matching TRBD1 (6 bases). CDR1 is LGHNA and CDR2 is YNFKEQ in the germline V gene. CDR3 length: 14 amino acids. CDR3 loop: CASGQGVRGHKQYF. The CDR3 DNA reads TGTGCCAGCGGCCAAGGTGTCAGGGGCCACAAGCAGTACTTC.

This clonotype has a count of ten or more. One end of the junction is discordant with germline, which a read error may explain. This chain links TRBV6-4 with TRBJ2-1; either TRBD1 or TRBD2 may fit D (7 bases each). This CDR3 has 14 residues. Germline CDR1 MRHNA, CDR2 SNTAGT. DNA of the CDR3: TGTGCCAGCAGTGACCAGCCAGGGGGAGGGCCCCACATCTTC. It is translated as CASSDQPGGGPHIF.

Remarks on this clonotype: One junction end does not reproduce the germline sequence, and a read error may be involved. The CDR3 nucleotides read TGTGCCAGCAGTTACTACGGGATCTCAGTCGAGCATTACTTC. It translates to CASSYYGISVEHYF. V is TRBV6-6 and J is TRBJ2-7, with D perhaps TRBD2 (5 bases). Germline V gene sequence: CDR1 MNHNY, CDR2 SVGAGI (reference sequence). The CDR3 spans 14 residues.

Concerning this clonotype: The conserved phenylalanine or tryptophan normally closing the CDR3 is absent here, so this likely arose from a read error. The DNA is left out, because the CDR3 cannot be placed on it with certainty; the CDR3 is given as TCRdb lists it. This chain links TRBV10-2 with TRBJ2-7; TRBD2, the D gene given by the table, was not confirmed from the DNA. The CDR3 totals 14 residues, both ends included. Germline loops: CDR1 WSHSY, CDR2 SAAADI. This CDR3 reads CASSESLWGGEQYL.

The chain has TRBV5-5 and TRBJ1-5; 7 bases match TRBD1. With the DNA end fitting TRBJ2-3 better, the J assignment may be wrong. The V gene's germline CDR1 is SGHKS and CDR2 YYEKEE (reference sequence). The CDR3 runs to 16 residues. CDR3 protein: CASSSGQRVSNQPQYF. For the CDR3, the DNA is TGTGCCAGCAGCTCGGGACAGAGGGTTAGCAATCAGCCCCAGTATTTT.

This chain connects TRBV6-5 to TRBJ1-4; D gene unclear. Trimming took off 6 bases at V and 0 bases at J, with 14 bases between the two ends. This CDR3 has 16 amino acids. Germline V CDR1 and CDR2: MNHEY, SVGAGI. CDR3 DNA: TGTGCCAGCAGCTTCACATGGCTTGCAACTAATGAAAAACTGTTTTTT. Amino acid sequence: CASSFTWLATNEKLFF.

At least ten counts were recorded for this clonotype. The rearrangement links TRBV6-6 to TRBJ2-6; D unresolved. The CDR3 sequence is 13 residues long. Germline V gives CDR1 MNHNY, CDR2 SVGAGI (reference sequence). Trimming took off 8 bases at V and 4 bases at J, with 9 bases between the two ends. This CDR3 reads CASLPSGANVLTF. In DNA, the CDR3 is TGTGCCAGCTTGCCTTCCGGGGCCAACGTCCTGACTTTC.

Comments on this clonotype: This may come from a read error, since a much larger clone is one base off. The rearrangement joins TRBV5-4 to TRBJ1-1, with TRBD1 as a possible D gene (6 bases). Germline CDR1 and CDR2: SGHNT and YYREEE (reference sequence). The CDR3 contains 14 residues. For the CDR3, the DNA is TGTGCCAACAGCCAACAGGGCATGAACACTGAAGCTTTCTTT. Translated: CANSQQGMNTEAFF.

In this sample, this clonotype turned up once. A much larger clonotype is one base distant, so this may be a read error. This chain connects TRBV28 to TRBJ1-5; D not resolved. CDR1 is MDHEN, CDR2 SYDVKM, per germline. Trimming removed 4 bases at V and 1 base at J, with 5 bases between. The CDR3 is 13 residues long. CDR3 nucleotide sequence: TGTGCCAGCAGTTCCTTGAGCAATCAGCCCCAGCATTTT. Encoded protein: CASSSLSNQPQHF.

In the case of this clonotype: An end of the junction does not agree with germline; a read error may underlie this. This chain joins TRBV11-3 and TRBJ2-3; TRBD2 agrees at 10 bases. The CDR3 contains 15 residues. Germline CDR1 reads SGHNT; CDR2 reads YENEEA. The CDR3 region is CVSIFSGRRTGTQYF. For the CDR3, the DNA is TGTGTCAGCATCTTTAGCGGGAGGCGGACAGGTACGCAGTACTTT.

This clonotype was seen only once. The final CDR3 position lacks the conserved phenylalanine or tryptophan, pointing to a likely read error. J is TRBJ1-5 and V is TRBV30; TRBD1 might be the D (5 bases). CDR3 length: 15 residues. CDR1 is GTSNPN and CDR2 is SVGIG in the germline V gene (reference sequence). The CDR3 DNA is TGTGCCTGGAGTCCCATGGGGACTAGCAATCAGCACCAGCATTTA. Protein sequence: CAWSPMGTSNQHQHL.

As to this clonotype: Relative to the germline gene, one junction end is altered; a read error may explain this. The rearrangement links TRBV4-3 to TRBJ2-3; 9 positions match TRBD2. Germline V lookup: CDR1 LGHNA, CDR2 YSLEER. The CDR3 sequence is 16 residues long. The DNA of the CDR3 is TGTGCCAGCAGCCAGTACGGTAGCGGGAGATCAGATACGCAGTTTTTT. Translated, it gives CASSQYGSGRSDTQFF.

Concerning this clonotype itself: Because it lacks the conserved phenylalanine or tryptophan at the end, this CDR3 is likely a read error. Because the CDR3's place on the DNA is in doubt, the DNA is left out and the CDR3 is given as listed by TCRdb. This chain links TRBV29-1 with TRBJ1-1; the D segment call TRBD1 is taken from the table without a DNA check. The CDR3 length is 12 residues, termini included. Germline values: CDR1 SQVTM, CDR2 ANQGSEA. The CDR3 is CSAIGQGTEPLI.

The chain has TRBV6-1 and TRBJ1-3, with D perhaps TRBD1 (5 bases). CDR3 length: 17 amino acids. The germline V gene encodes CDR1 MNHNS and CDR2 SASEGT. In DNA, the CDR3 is TGTGCTAGAAGTGATCTGTTAGGGACCTCCTCTGGAAACACCATATATTTT. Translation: CARSDLLGTSSGNTIYF.

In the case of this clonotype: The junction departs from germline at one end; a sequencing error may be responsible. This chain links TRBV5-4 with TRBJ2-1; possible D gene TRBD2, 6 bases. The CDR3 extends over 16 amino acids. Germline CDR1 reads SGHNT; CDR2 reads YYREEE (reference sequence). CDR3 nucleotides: TGTTACAGCAGCCCCGGCGGAGGGGTCTATGTGAATGAACAGTTCTTC. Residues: CYSSPGGGVYVNEQFF.

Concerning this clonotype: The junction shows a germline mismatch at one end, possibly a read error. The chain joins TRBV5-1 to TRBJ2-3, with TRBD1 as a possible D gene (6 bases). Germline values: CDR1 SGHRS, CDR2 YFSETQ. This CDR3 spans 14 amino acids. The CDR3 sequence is CASGLGQSTDTQYF. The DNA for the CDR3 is TGCGCCAGCGGCTTGGGACAATCAACAGATACGCAATATTTT.

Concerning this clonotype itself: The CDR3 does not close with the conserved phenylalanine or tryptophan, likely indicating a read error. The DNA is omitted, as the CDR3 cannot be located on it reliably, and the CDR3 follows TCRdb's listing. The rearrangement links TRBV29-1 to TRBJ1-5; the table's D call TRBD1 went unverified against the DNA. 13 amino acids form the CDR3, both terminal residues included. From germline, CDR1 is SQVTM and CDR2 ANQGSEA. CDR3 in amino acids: CNAGGGANQPQDL.